Listed below are T cell receptor beta chains from one sample, sequenced in a study of control samples from healthy donors and cancer patients. Repertoires were generated with immunoSEQ multiplex PCR, while TCRdb's copy carries only in-frame clones and drops some. This table has around 100,000 clones, about 89% appearing once. The specimen was blood. These receptors were collected from a man younger than 40 in good health. CDR3s include the opening cysteine and the closing phenylalanine or tryptophan. The order of the fields is D gene, V gene, J gene, clone size, CDR3 protein, CDR3 DNA. The D gene is left open where the match is weak. Rows give clone size only sometimes, using once, few, many, or a class for an expanded clone.

TRBD2	TRBV30	TRBJ2-5	.	CAWSSGGEETQYF	TGTGCCTGGTCTAGCGGGGGTGAGGAGACCCAGTACTTC
.	TRBV5-5	TRBJ1-2	.	CASSWTATNYGYTF	TGTGCCAGCAGCTGGACAGCTACTAACTATGGCTACACCTTC
TRBD1	TRBV7-9	TRBJ1-2	.	CASSPGTGTDGYTF	TGTGCCAGCAGTCCCGGGACAGGGACCGATGGCTACACCTTC
.	TRBV30	TRBJ2-2	.	CAWRGDRKNTGELFF	TGTGCCTGGAGGGGCGACAGAAAGAACACCGGGGAGCTGTTTTTT
TRBD1	TRBV28	TRBJ1-2	few	CASSAPGQGDGYTF	TGTGCCAGCAGTGCGCCGGGACAGGGAGATGGCTACACCTTC
.	TRBV4-2	TRBJ2-2	.	CASSPNEQNTGELFF	TGTGCCAGCAGCCCGAACGAGCAAAACACCGGGGAGCTGTTTTTT
.	TRBV15	TRBJ1-2	.	CATSRAFIGTGLRVEGYTF	TGTGCCACCAGCAGGGCGTTTATTGGGACGGGATTGCGGGTGGAGGGCTACACCTTC
.	TRBV29-1	TRBJ2-3	.	CSVDAGSTQYF	TGCAGCGTTGACGCAGGGTCGACGCAGTATTTT
TRBD1	TRBV30	TRBJ1-6	.	CAWNDRGNSPLHF	TGTGCCTGGAACGACAGGGGGAATTCACCCCTCCACTTT
.	TRBV5-4	TRBJ2-1	.	CASSPGGTGALYNEQFF	TGTGCCAGCAGCCCCGGTGGGACGGGGGCCCTATACAATGAGCAGTTCTTC
TRBD2	TRBV7-6	TRBJ2-7	.	CASSLMTSGPYEQYF	TGTGCCAGCAGCTTAATGACTAGCGGACCTTACGAGCAGTACTTC
TRBD2	TRBV4-2	TRBJ2-5	.	CASSHPSDSGEETQYF	TGTGCCAGCAGCCATCCCTCCGATAGCGGGGAAGAGACCCAGTACTTC
.	TRBV12-3/TRBV12-4	TRBJ1-1	.	CASRGRENTEAFF	TGTGCCAGCCGGGGCAGGGAGAACACTGAAGCTTTCTTT
.	TRBV10-3	TRBJ1-3	.	CAIRGSSGNTIYF	TGTGCCATCAGGGGGAGCTCTGGAAACACCATATATTTT
.	TRBV19	TRBJ1-2	.	CASSTKQGDYGYTF	TGTGCCAGTAGTACAAAACAGGGTGACTATGGCTACACCTTC
.	TRBV10-1	TRBJ1-3	few	CASSQGAGNTIYF	TGCGCCAGCAGTCAGGGAGCTGGAAACACCATATATTTT
TRBD2	TRBV24-1	TRBJ2-7	.	CATGLADLPYEQYF	TGTGCCACGGGACTAGCGGACCTACCCTACGAGCAGTACTTC
TRBD1	TRBV6-2/TRBV6-3	TRBJ1-5	.	CASSYGRTGNQPQHF	TGTGCCAGCAGTTACGGTCGGACAGGGAATCAGCCCCAGCATTTT
TRBD2	TRBV3-1/TRBV3-2	TRBJ2-5	.	CASSPMVGGIQETQYF	TGTGCCAGCAGCCCCATGGTCGGGGGGATACAAGAGACCCAGTACTTC
.	TRBV6-2/TRBV6-3	TRBJ2-6	.	CASSPLKGPLQANVLTF	TGTGCCAGCAGTCCCCTAAAGGGGCCTCTTCAGGCCAACGTCCTGACTTTC
.	TRBV9	TRBJ1-2	.	CASSPQPPGSVRGHTF	TGTGCCAGCAGCCCCCAACCCCCGGGCTCCGTACGGGGTCACACCTTC
.	TRBV30	TRBJ1-5	.	CAWSAGDSSIQPQHF	TGTGCCTGGAGTGCCGGGGACTCATCGATTCAGCCCCAGCATTTT
.	TRBV3-1/TRBV3-2	TRBJ1-6	.	CASSPGLELKRGSYNSPLHF	TGTGCCAGCAGCCCCGGATTGGAACTCAAGAGGGGCTCCTATAATTCACCCCTCCACTTT
TRBD2	TRBV5-4	TRBJ2-1	.	CASSPNQLAGGRNEQFF	TGTGCCAGCAGCCCAAACCAACTAGCGGGAGGGAGGAATGAGCAGTTCTTC
.	TRBV5-4	TRBJ2-3	.	CASSPDAGFGVDTQYF	TGTGCCAGCAGCCCCGACGCGGGGTTTGGGGTAGATACGCAGTATTTT
.	TRBV6-6	TRBJ1-3	.	CASTEQRSGNTIYF	TGTGCCAGCACCGAACAGCGCTCTGGAAACACCATATATTTT
TRBD2	TRBV7-9	TRBJ2-1	.	CASTISGASYNEQFF	TGTGCCAGCACCATTAGCGGGGCGTCCTACAATGAGCAGTTCTTC
.	TRBV30	TRBJ1-2	.	CAWNQDHFLRGYTF	TGTGCCTGGAATCAGGACCACTTTTTGAGAGGCTACACCTTC
.	TRBV19	TRBJ2-4	.	CASSIGRGENIQYF	TGTGCCAGTAGTATCGGCCGAGGGGAAAACATTCAGTACTTC
.	TRBV15	TRBJ1-5	few	CATSRPGSRQPQHF	TGTGCCACCAGCAGACCCGGGTCCAGGCAGCCCCAGCATTTT
TRBD1	TRBV12-3/TRBV12-4	TRBJ1-1	.	CASKGTGFNEAFF	TGTGCCAGCAAAGGGACAGGGTTTAATGAAGCTTTCTTT
.	TRBV12-5	TRBJ1-1	few	CASGLVGGQYTEAFF	TGTGCTAGTGGTTTGGTGGGGGGGCAGTACACTGAAGCTTTCTTT
.	TRBV10-3	TRBJ1-4	once	CAIRKDRSNEKLFF	TGTGCCATCAGGAAGGACAGAAGTAATGAAAAACTGTTTTTT
TRBD1	TRBV18	TRBJ1-4	.	CASSLTRDREKLFF	TGTGCCAGCTCATTAACAAGGGACAGAGAAAAACTGTTTTTT
TRBD1	TRBV28	TRBJ2-1	.	CASSPGTEPYNEQFF	TGTGCCAGCAGCCCCGGGACAGAGCCCTACAATGAGCAGTTCTTC
.	TRBV7-8	TRBJ1-5	.	CASSPNTGTYQPQHF	TGTGCCAGCAGCCCAAATACAGGGACTTATCAGCCCCAGCATTTT
.	TRBV27	TRBJ2-5	.	CASSFRGVGTQYF	TGTGCCAGCAGTTTCCGGGGCGTTGGGACCCAGTACTTC
.	TRBV21-1	TRBJ1-2	once	CASSPDLMGPAYGYTF	TGTGCCAGCAGCCCGGACCTGATGGGACCGGCTTATGGCTACACCTTC
.	TRBV5-6	TRBJ2-3	.	CASSLDRAEGTDTQYF	TGTGCCAGCAGCTTGGATCGGGCCGAGGGCACAGATACGCAGTATTTT
.	TRBV28	TRBJ1-4	.	CASKRGTREKLFF	TGTGCCTCCAAAAGGGGGACTCGTGAAAAACTGTTTTTT